These 20 T cell receptor beta chains were all obtained from the same sample, sequenced in a study of patients and donors after allogeneic stem cell transplantation. TCRdb redid the calling of the RT-PCR reads with MiXCR, one entry per CDR3 protein. The sample lists about a million distinct CDR3 sequences; approximately 19% were seen once. Material: blood, either unsorted or a sorted T cell fraction (not recorded which). These receptors were obtained from a human donor who was either an allogeneic HSCT recipient or a stem cell or donor lymphocyte infusion donor (not recorded which). It is not recorded whose cells these are; they may come from a transplant donor.

A few counts support this clonotype. The chain recombines TRBV30 with TRBJ1-4; 7 bases agree with TRBD1. The germline V gene encodes CDR1 GTSNPN and CDR2 SVGIG (reference sequence). The ends lost 0 bases at V and 8 bases at J; junction bases unmatched: 15. The CDR3 runs to 17 residues. CDR3 sequence (DNA): TGTGCCTGGAGTGTGAGTAAGGACTTCCGAGGGGGCGAAAAACTGTTTTTT. This translates into CAWSVSKDFRGGEKLFF.

This clonotype was observed a handful of times. The chain employs TRBV20-1 and TRBJ2-7; no definite D call. V was cut by 6 bases and J by 0 bases, with 9 bases left in between. Per germline, CDR1 DFQATT and CDR2 SNEGSKA (reference sequence). The CDR3 extends over 12 amino acids. DNA for the CDR3: TGCAGTGCGGACGATCACTCCTACGAGCAGTACTTC. Its translation: CSADDHSYEQYF.

Here the CDR3 DNA reads TGTGCCAGCAGCGGGGGACTAGCGGGACTTCGGCAGTACTTC. Protein product: CASSGGLAGLRQYF. This chain links TRBV7-9 with TRBJ2-7, with 13 bases matching TRBD2. The CDR3 has 14 residues. Trimming at V came to 5 bases and at J to 9 bases, leaving 7 bases not matched to a gene. Germline V gene data show CDR1 as SEHNR and CDR2 as FQNEAQ (reference sequence).

This clonotype appeared a few times. The chain couples TRBV4-3 to TRBJ2-2, with D tentatively TRBD2 (5 bases). CDR1 is LGHNA, CDR2 YSLEER, per germline. Deletions cut 0 bases from V and 4 bases from J, with 12 bases between. The CDR3 covers 16 residues. CDR3 in DNA: TGCGCCAGCAGCCAAGACCACGCACGGGGCACCGGGGAGCTGTTTTTT. Its protein product is CASSQDHARGTGELFF.

This clonotype was recorded a few times. The chain combines TRBV7-9 with TRBJ1-5; no clear D gene. The length of the CDR3 is 16 residues. From germline, CDR1 is SEHNR and CDR2 FQNEAQ (reference sequence). Trimming stripped 3 bases from V and 0 bases from J, with 12 bases between. CDR3 amino acids: CASSLATWDSNQPQHF. The CDR3 DNA reads TGTGCCAGCAGCTTGGCCACATGGGATAGCAATCAGCCCCAGCATTTT.

This clonotype was picked up a small number of times. The rearrangement links TRBV24-1 to TRBJ2-2; possibly TRBD1 for D (6 bases). Germline loops: CDR1 KGHDR, CDR2 SFDVKD. V lost 4 bases to trimming and J lost 1 base, with 15 bases between them. The CDR3 covers 17 residues. CDR3 region: CATSDPEQGRNTGELFF. The CDR3 DNA is TGTGCCACCAGTGACCCCGAACAGGGAAGGAACACCGGGGAGCTGTTTTTT.

The chain has TRBV20-1 and TRBJ1-1; D might be TRBD1 (5 bases). The CDR3 is 13 residues long. Between the trimmed V and J ends, which lost 4 bases and 1 base, there was a span of 10 bases. Looked up from germline, CDR1 is DFQATT and CDR2 is SNEGSKA (reference sequence). The CDR3 reads CSAIQDWNTEAFF. Here the CDR3 DNA reads TGCAGTGCTATACAGGACTGGAACACTGAAGCTTTCTTT.

The rearrangement links TRBV6-2 or TRBV6-3 to TRBJ1-6; TRBD1 agrees at 7 bases. CDR1 and CDR2 (germline): MNHEY, SVGEGT. This CDR3 is 16 amino acids long. The V segment lost 2 bases and the J segment 8 bases; nucleotides outside the gene matches: 9. This CDR3 reads CASSYHLTGKDSPLHF. The CDR3, as DNA: TGTGCCAGCAGTTACCATCTGACAGGGAAGGATTCACCCCTCCACTTT.

V usage is TRBV3-1 and J usage is TRBJ2-5; D call uncertain. Germline values: CDR1 LGHDT, CDR2 YNNKEL (reference sequence). The CDR3 spans 13 residues. Trimming took off 1 base at V and 5 bases at J, with 8 bases between the two ends. CDR3 coding DNA: TGTGCCAGCAGCCAAGGGATCGGCGAGACCCAGTACTTC. Its translation: CASSQGIGETQYF.

This clonotype was seen a few times. The rearrangement joins TRBV12-3 or TRBV12-4 to TRBJ1-6, with a weak D call TRBD1 (5 bases). V lost 6 bases, J lost 14 bases, and 20 bases lay in between. The CDR3 is 14 residues long. As DNA, the CDR3 is TGTGCCAGCAGCCTCGGGACCTCAAAAAAAGCCCTCCACTTT. Its translation is CASSLGTSKKALHF.

This clonotype was seen more than once but under ten times. The genes are TRBV16 and TRBJ2-7; D not resolved. This CDR3 region has 17 residues. Trimming cost V 1 base and J 2 bases, with 18 bases left between them. From germline, CDR1 is KGHSY and CDR2 FQNENV. The DNA of the CDR3 is TGTGCCAGCAGCCAATGGTCCCTAGTTAACTTCACCTACGAGCAGTACTTC. Translation gives CASSQWSLVNFTYEQYF. The complete variable domain, with remaining parts taken from reference TRBV16 and TRBJ2-7, reads GEEVAQTPKHLVRGEGQKAKLYCAPIKGHSYVFWYQQVLKNEFKFLISFQNENVFDETGMPKERFSAKCLPNSPCSLEIQATKLEDSAVYFCASSQWSLVNFTYEQYFGPGTRLTVT.

This rearrangement joins TRBV7-9 to TRBJ2-7; the D gene could be TRBD1 or TRBD2 (5 bases each). Trimming pared 4 bases from V and 2 bases from J, leaving 15 bases between. The CDR3 is 15 residues long. Germline V gene data show CDR1 as SEHNR and CDR2 as FQNEAQ (reference sequence). CDR3 nucleotides: TGTGCCAGCAGCTCGACCGGGACGGAAACCTACGAGCAGTACTTC. The encoded protein is CASSSTGTETYEQYF.

V and J are TRBV7-9 and TRBJ2-2; a possible D gene is TRBD2 (6 bases). The CDR3 runs to 16 residues. V lost 2 bases and J lost 7, with 17 bases in between. Germline assignment: CDR1 SEHNR and CDR2 FQNEAQ (reference sequence). The CDR3 is CASSLWRGRWGGELFF. CDR3 nucleotide sequence: TGTGCCAGCAGCTTATGGAGGGGTCGATGGGGCGGGGAGCTGTTTTTT.

V is TRBV7-2 and J is TRBJ2-3; D is perhaps TRBD2 (6 bases). Per germline, CDR1 SGHTA and CDR2 FQGNSA. Trimming removed 1 base from V and 4 bases from J, with 18 bases in between. The CDR3 covers 17 residues. The CDR3 reads CASSLVVAGLSADTQYF. The DNA of the CDR3 is TGTGCCAGCAGCTTAGTAGTGGCGGGGCTGTCCGCAGATACGCAGTATTTT.

This clonotype appeared a few times. The chain has TRBV4-2 and TRBJ2-7, with 9 nucleotides matching TRBD2. Germline assignment: CDR1 LGHNA and CDR2 YNFKEQ. The CDR3 is 18 residues long. V trimming: 1 base; J trimming: 0 bases; junction bases outside the gene matches: 10. The CDR3 region has the DNA TGTGCCAGCAGCCAAGTGGTTGCGGGAGGGATAACCTCCTACGAGCAGTACTTC. This codes for CASSQVVAGGITSYEQYF.

The V call is TRBV20-1, the J call TRBJ2-7; 8 bases match TRBD1. V dropped 3 bases and J dropped 2; count of bases not matched to a gene: 6. Germline V lookup: CDR1 DFQATT, CDR2 SNEGSKA (reference sequence). The CDR3 length is 14 residues. CDR3 loop: CSARNIQGAYEQYF. The CDR3 region has the DNA TGCAGTGCTAGGAACATACAGGGGGCCTACGAGCAGTACTTC.

The V call is TRBV5-1, the J call TRBJ2-7; 7 nucleotides align to TRBD2. J was trimmed by 1 base and V by 0 bases; bases with no gene match: 7. Germline CDR1 and CDR2: SGHRS and YFSETQ. CDR3 length: 16 residues. The CDR3 nucleotides read TGCGCCAGCAGCTTGGTGGGGGGAGGGCCTTCCTACGAGCAGTACTTC. As protein: CASSLVGGGPSYEQYF. The variable domain in full, with the rest retrieved from reference TRBV5-1 and TRBJ2-7, is KAGVTQTPRYLIKTRGQQVTLSCSPISGHRSVSWYQQTPGQGLQFLFEYFSETQRNKGNFPGRFSGRQFSNSRSEMNVSTLELGDSALYLCASSLVGGGPSYEQYFGPGTRLTVT.

This clonotype was detected a few times. At one end the junction does not follow the germline gene, possibly because of a read error. The chain carries TRBV7-9 and TRBJ1-1; D not resolved. Germline values: CDR1 SEHNR, CDR2 FQNEAQ (reference sequence). The CDR3 totals 14 residues. CDR3 nucleotides: TGTGCCAGCAGCCAGCCCTATATGAACGCTGAAGCTTTCTTT. Its translation: CASSQPYMNAEAFF.

This clonotype appeared many times. The J gene is TRBJ2-2, the V gene TRBV5-1; D uncertain. The germline V and J ends were trimmed by 0 bases and 7 bases, with 4 bases remaining between them. Germline loops: CDR1 SGHRS, CDR2 YFSETQ. The CDR3 length is 12 residues. The CDR3 loop is CASSLEVGELFF. The DNA of the CDR3 is TGCGCCAGCAGCTTGGAGGTCGGGGAGCTGTTTTTT.

This clonotype was detected a few times. The chain joins TRBV15 to TRBJ2-1; 15 positions agree with TRBD2. The V gene end was trimmed by 2 bases and the J gene end by 7 bases; junction bases not matched to a gene: 3. CDR3 size: 16 residues. The germline V gene encodes CDR1 LNHNV and CDR2 YYDKDF (reference sequence). The chain's CDR3 is CATSRKGLAGGNEQFF. The CDR3 region has the DNA TGTGCCACCAGCAGAAAGGGACTAGCGGGAGGAAATGAGCAGTTCTTC.